This T cell receptor beta chain came from a study of early T cells in non-severe SARS-CoV-2 infection. The CDR3 runs 14 residues. Trimming stripped 5 bases from V and 1 base from J, with 10 bases between. Looked up from germline, CDR1 is MNHEY and CDR2 is SVGEGT. TCRdb passed the 5' RACE reads through MiXCR, listing each CDR3 protein once. The sample has around 40,000 distinct CDR3 sequences; about 6.3% are singletons. This clonotype appeared many times. The receptor's source is an adult who was a healthcare worker with PCR-confirmed SARS-CoV-2 infection or an uninfected control (not recorded which). The V call is TRBV6-2 or TRBV6-3, the J call TRBJ2-3; D is unclear. The sample comprised whole blood. The DNA of the CDR3 is TGTGCCAGCAGTAACTTTGGAGGCACAGATACGCAGTATTTT. It is translated as CASSNFGGTDTQYF.